This T cell receptor beta chain was found in a study of tumor-infiltrating lymphocytes in oesophageal squamous cell carcinoma. This clonotype turned up a few times. The V and J ends lost 6 bases and 3 bases, in that order; junction bases with no gene match: 2. In germline, CDR1 is MNHNY, CDR2 SVGAGI (reference sequence). This CDR3 comprises 13 residues. MiXCR was run by TCRdb on the PCR reads, yielding one entry per CDR3 protein. The sample includes 15,000 or so distinct CDR3 sequences, around 50% seen only once; the top ten take less than 55%. The TCR was taken from a female donor with esophageal squamous cell carcinoma. Sequencing was carried out using normal esophageal tissue next to the tumor. The rearrangement joins TRBV6-6 to TRBJ2-3, with 8 bases that match TRBD1. CDR3 nucleotide sequence: TGTGCCAGCAGGAGACAGGGGACAGATACGCAGTATTTT. It encodes CASRRQGTDTQYF.